This TCR beta chain is drawn from a study of PD-1 blockade in mismatch repair-deficient tumors (dated by TCRdb to 2017 to 2019). A note on the overall study: Between late 2013 and 2016, the trial enrolled approximately 87 consecutive patients with roughly twelve types of mismatch repair-deficient cancer, all of whom had received prior treatment and were progressing. Tumor-associated T cell clones were tracked in the peripheral blood of patients responding to PD-1 blockade by deep sequencing of TCR CDR3 regions. Here is what the overall study found, with its caveats: After pembrolizumab, tumor-resident clones, which were often undetectable in blood before treatment, expanded rapidly and then contracted, generally ahead of radiologic responses.

Including the terminal cysteine and phenylalanine, the CDR3 comprises 14 residues. Just CDR3 DNA is preserved here, 42 bases in frame from base 1. The V and J ends are trimmed by 1 base and 4 bases, leaving 10 bases between them. Reading the germline V gene (reference sequence) gives CDR1 SEHNR and CDR2 FQNEAQ. The protocol used for the library was the immunoSEQ multiplex PCR assay. As stored in TCRdb, this immuneACCESS dataset retains in-frame rearrangements with V and J assigned. A fraction of the clones does not appear; measured against another copy, unresolved V genes explain less than half of the discrepancy, and the remainder lacks a known reason. The sample table contains 30,000 to 45,000 clones; only one count was recorded for approximately 88% of them. The ten largest clones represent less than 1.3% of the sample. For every enrolled patient, mismatch repair deficiency was confirmed by either polymerase chain reaction or immunohistochemistry. A few patients who responded to pembrolizumab therapy underwent TCR sequencing. The phase II trial prospectively evaluated PD-1 blockade with pembrolizumab in advanced mismatch repair-deficient cancers, independent of tissue of origin. Serial peripheral blood T cell samples were collected before and at multiple times after starting PD-1 blockade. Blood sampling times were reported as weeks after the first pembrolizumab dose.

A word on this clone: Its antigen is unknown. The record has no base qualities; no much larger clone is one base away.

The sequencing here drew on PBMCs, taken 38 to 40 weeks after starting pembrolizumab. The receptor chain draws on TRBV7-9 and TRBJ2-5, with the D gene not confidently named. This receptor was identified in an adult with mismatch repair-deficient cancer. The CDR3 corresponds to CASSLGAGRETQYF. Here is the DNA: TGTGCCAGCAGCTTAGGGGCCGGTCGAGAGACCCAGTACTTC.